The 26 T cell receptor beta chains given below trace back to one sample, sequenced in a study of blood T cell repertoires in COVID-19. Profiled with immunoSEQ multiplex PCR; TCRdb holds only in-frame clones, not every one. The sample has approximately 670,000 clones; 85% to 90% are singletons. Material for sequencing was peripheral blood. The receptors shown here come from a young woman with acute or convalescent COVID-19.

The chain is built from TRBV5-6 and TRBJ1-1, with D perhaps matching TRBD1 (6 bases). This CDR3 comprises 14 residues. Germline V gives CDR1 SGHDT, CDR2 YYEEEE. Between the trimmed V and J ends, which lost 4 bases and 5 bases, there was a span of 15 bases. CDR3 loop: CASSHILRGTEAFF. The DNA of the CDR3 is TGTGCCAGCAGCCACATCTTGAGGGGGACTGAAGCTTTCTTT. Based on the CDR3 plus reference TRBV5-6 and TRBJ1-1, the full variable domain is DAGVTQSPTHLIKTRGQQVTLRCSPKSGHDTVSWYQQALGQGPQFIFQYYEEEERQRGNFPDRFSGHQFPNYSSELNVNALLLGDSALYLCASSHILRGTEAFFGQGTRLTVV.

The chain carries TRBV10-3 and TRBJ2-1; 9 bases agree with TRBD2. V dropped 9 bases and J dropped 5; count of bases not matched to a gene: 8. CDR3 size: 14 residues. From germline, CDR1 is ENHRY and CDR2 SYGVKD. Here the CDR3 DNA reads TGTGCCATGGCCGAAGCGGGGGGCAACAATGAGCAGTTCTTC. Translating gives CAMAEAGGNNEQFF.

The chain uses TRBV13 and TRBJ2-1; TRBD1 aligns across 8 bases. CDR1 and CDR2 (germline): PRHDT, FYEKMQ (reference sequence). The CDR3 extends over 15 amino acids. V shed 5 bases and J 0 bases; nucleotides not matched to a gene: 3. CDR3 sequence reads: CASSRDRSSYNEQFF. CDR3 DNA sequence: TGTGCCAGCAGCAGGGACAGGAGCTCCTACAATGAGCAGTTCTTC.

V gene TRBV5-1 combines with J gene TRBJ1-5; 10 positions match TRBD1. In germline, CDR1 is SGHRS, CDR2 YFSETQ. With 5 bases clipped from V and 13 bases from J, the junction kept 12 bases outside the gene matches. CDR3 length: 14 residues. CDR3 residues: CASSSGTGAYSQHF. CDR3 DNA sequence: TGCGCCAGCAGTTCCGGGACAGGGGCGTATTCTCAGCATTTT.

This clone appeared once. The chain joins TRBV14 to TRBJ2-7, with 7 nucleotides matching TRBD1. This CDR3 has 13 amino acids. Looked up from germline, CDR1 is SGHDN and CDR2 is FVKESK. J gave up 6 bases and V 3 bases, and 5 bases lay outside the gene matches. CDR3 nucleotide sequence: TGTGCCAGCAGCCATTGGGCAGGGGGCGAGCAGTACTTC. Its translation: CASSHWAGGEQYF.

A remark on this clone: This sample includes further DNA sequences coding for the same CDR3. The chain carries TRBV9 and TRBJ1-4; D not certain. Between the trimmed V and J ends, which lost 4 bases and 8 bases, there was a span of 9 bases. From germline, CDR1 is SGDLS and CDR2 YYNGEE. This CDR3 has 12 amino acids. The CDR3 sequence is CASSSRGEKLFF. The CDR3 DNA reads TGTGCCAGCAGCTCCCGCGGGGAAAAACTGTTTTTT. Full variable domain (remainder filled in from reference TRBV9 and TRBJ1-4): DSGVTQTPKHLITATGQRVTLRCSPRSGDLSVYWYQQSLDQGLQFLIQYYNGEERAKGNILERFSAQQFPDLHSELNLSSLELGDSALYFCASSSRGEKLFFGSGTQLSVL.

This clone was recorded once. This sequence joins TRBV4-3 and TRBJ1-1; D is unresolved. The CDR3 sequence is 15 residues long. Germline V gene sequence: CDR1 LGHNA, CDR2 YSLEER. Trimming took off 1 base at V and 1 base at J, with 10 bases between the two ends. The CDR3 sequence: CASSQGAGTNTEAFF. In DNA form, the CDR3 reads TGCGCCAGCAGCCAAGGTGCGGGAACGAACACTGAAGCTTTCTTT.

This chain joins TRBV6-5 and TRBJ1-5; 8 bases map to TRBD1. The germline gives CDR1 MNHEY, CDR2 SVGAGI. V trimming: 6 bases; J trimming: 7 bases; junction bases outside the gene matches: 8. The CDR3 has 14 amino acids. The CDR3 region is CASRTGQDGQPQHF. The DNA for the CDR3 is TGTGCCAGCAGGACGGGACAGGACGGCCAGCCCCAGCATTTT.

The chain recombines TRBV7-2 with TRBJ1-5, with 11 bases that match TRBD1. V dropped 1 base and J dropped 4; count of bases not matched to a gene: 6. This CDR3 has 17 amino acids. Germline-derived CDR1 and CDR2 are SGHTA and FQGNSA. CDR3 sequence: CASSLGTGGLLNQPQHF. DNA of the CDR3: TGTGCCAGCAGCTTAGGGACAGGGGGCCTCCTTAATCAGCCCCAGCATTTT.

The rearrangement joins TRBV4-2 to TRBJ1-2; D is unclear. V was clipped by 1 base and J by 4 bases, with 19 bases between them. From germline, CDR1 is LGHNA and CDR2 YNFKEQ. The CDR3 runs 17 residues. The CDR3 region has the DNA TGTGCCAGCAGCCAAGGAGGATCTTCCCCCTCGGGCTATGGCTACACCTTC. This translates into CASSQGGSSPSGYGYTF.

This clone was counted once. The CDR3 nucleotides read TGTGCCAGCAGCTTAGCCTGGGACAGGGTGAGGGGCTACACCTTC. Its protein is CASSLAWDRVRGYTF. The chain has TRBV7-9 and TRBJ1-2, with 9 bases that match TRBD1. The CDR3 has 15 residues. Germline loops: CDR1 SEHNR, CDR2 FQNEAQ (reference sequence). Losses at the gene ends were 0 bases for V and 8 bases for J; bases not matched to a gene: 7.

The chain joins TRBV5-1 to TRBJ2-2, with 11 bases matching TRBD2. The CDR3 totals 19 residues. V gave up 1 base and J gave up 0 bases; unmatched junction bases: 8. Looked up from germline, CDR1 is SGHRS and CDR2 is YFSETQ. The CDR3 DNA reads TGCGCCAGCAGCTTGTACCTAGCGGGGGGCTACGCGAACACCGGGGAGCTGTTTTTT. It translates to CASSLYLAGGYANTGELFF. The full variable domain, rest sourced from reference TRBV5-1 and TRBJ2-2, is KAGVTQTPRYLIKTRGQQVTLSCSPISGHRSVSWYQQTPGQGLQFLFEYFSETQRNKGNFPGRFSGRQFSNSRSEMNVSTLELGDSALYLCASSLYLAGGYANTGELFFGEGSRLTVL.

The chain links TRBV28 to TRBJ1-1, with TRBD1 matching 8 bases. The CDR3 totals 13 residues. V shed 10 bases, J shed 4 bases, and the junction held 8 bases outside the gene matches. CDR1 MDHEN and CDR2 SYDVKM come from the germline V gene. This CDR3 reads CAIQTGASTEAFF. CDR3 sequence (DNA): TGTGCCATCCAGACAGGGGCGAGCACTGAAGCTTTCTTT.

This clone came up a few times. The CDR3 region has the DNA TGCAGCGGGCACAGGGTCTTAATGAACACTGAAGCTTTCTTT. The encoded protein is CSGHRVLMNTEAFF. The chain joins TRBV29-1 to TRBJ1-1; perhaps TRBD1 as D (6 bases). The CDR3 is made up of 14 amino acids. Germline V CDR1 and CDR2: SQVTM, ANQGSEA. Trimming took 7 bases from V and 0 from J, leaving 15 bases between them.

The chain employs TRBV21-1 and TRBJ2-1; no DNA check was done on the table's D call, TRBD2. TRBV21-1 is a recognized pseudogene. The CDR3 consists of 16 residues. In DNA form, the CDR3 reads TGTGCCAGCAGCAATTTTCCAGCGGGGGCTAACAATGAGCAGTTCTTC. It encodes CASSNFPAGANNEQFF.

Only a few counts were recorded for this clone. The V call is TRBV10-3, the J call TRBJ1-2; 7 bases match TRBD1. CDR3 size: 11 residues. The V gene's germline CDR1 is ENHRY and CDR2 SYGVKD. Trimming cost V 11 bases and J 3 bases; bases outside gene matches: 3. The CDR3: CAVGQDYGYTF. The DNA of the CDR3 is TGTGCCGTCGGACAGGACTATGGCTACACCTTC.

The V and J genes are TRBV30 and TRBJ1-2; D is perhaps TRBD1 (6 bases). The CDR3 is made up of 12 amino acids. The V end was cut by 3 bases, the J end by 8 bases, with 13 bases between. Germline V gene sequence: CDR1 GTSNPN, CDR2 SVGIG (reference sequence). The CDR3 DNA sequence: TGTGCCTGGAGCACAGGGTCTCGGGGCTACACCTTC. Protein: CAWSTGSRGYTF.

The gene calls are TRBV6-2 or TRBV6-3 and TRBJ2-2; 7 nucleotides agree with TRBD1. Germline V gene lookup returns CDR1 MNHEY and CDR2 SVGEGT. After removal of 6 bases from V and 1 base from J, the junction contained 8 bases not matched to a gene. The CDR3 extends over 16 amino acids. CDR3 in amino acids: CASSRTGAQNTGELFF. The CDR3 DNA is TGTGCCAGCAGCCGCACAGGGGCCCAGAACACCGGGGAGCTGTTTTTT.

The CDR3 reads CASSPQGQTGGYTF. The CDR3 nucleotides read TGTGCCAGCAGTCCCCAAGGACAGACGGGTGGCTACACCTTC. This rearrangement joins TRBV27 to TRBJ1-2; D may be TRBD1 (6 bases). Trimming removed 5 bases from V and 7 bases from J, with 17 bases in between. Per germline, CDR1 MNHEY and CDR2 SMNVEV (reference sequence). The CDR3 extends over 14 amino acids.

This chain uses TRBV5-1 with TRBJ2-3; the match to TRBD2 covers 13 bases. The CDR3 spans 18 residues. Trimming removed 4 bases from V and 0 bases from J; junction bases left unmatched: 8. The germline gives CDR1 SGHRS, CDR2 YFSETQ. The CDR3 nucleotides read TGCGCCAGCAGCGAGGGGACTAGCGGGGCCACTAGCACAGATACGCAGTATTTT. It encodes CASSEGTSGATSTDTQYF.

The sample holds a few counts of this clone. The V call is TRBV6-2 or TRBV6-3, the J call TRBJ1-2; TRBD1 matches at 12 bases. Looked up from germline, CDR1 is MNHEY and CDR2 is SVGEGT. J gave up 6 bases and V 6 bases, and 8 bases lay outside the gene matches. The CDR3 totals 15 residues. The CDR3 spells CASSSTGTGGNGYTF. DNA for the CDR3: TGTGCCAGCAGCTCGACCGGGACAGGGGGCAATGGCTACACCTTC.

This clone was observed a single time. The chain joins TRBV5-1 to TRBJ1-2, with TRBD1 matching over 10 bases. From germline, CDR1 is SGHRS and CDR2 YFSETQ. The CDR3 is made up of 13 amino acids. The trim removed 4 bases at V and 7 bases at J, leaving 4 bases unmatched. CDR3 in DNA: TGCGCCAGCAGCCAGGGACAGGGGTTTGGCTACACCTTC. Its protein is CASSQGQGFGYTF.

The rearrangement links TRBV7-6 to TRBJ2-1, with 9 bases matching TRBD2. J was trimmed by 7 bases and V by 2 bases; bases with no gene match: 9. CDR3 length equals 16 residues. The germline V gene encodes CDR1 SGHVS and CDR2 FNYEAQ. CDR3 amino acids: CASSLQRVAGENEQFF. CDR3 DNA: TGTGCCAGCAGCTTACAGAGAGTAGCGGGGGAAAATGAGCAGTTCTTC.

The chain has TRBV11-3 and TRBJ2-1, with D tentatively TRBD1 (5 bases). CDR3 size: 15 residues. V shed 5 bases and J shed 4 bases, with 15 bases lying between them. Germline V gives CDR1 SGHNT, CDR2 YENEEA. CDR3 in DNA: TGTGCCAGCAGCATCGGCCGGACACCATACAATGAGCAGTTCTTC. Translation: CASSIGRTPYNEQFF.

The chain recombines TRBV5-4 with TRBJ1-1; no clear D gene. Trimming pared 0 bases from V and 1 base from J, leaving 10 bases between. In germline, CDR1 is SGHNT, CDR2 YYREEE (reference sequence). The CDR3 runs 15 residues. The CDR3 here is CASSLASRGNTEAFF. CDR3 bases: TGTGCCAGCAGCTTGGCCTCGCGCGGGAACACTGAAGCTTTCTTT.

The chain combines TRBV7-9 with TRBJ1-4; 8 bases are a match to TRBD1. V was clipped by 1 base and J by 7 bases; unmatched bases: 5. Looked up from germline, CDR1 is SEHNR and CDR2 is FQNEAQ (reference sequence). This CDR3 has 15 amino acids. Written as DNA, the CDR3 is TGTGCCAGCAGCTTAGGGTCACAGGGGGGTGAAAAACTGTTTTTT. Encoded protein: CASSLGSQGGEKLFF.